A single sample gave rise to the 26 T cell receptor beta chains below, sequenced in a study of cytomegalovirus exposure and HLA in healthy donors. Some clones are missing from TCRdb's copy, which holds only in-frame ones; the method was immunoSEQ multiplex PCR. There are roughly 47,000 clones in the sample; more than 85% occur only once, and more than 2% lies in the top ten. Material for sequencing was PBMCs. The receptors stem from a woman in her late teens or twenties in good health and CMV-seronegative.

The chain is built from TRBV2 and TRBJ2-2; a weak D match, TRBD1 (5 bases). V was shortened by 2 bases and J by 8 bases, with 12 bases between the two germline ends. This CDR3 is 14 amino acids long. Germline values: CDR1 SNHLY, CDR2 FYNNEI. This CDR3 reads CASSELGASGELFF. CDR3 bases: TGTGCCAGCAGTGAATTAGGGGCGTCGGGGGAGCTGTTTTTT.

This clone occurred once. This rearrangement joins TRBV6-5 to TRBJ2-2, with TRBD2 matching over 8 bases. V lost 6 bases to trimming and J lost 0 bases; unmatched junction nucleotides: 3. Germline CDR1 is MNHEY and CDR2 is SVGAGI. CDR3 length equals 15 residues. CDR3 nucleotides: TGTGCCAGCAGGGCGACTAGCGCGAACACCGGGGAGCTGTTTTTT. Its protein product is CASRATSANTGELFF.

This clone was counted a single time. The chain has TRBV5-5 and TRBJ2-7, with TRBD2 identical over 7 bases. The length of the CDR3 is 13 residues. The germline CDR1 and CDR2 sequences are SGHKS and YYEKEE (reference sequence). V was pared by 2 bases and J by 3 bases, with 2 bases of the junction left unmatched. This CDR3 is CASSLTGGYEQYF. The CDR3 nucleotides are TGTGCCAGCAGCTTAACGGGGGGCTACGAGCAGTACTTC.

The chain recombines TRBV10-3 with TRBJ2-5; 12 bases fit TRBD2. Per the germline V gene, CDR1 is ENHRY and CDR2 is SYGVKD. The CDR3 contains 16 residues. Germline trimming cut 6 bases from V and 3 bases from J; bases unmatched to any gene: 8. CDR3 DNA: TGTGCCATCAGGCTGACTAGCGGGAGCTCGGAAGAGACCCAGTACTTC. Translating gives CAIRLTSGSSEETQYF.

The J gene is TRBJ2-1, the V gene TRBV2; no clear D. The CDR3 is made up of 12 amino acids. Deletions cut 3 bases from V and 6 bases from J, with 6 bases between. Germline lookup yields CDR1 SNHLY and CDR2 FYNNEI. The CDR3 spells CASSDLFNEQFF. Written as DNA, the CDR3 is TGTGCCAGCAGTGATCTGTTCAATGAGCAGTTCTTC.

The rearrangement joins TRBV7-7 to TRBJ2-2, with 7 bases that match TRBD1. Germline assignment: CDR1 SSHAT and CDR2 FNYEAQ (reference sequence). This CDR3 spans 15 amino acids. Trimming cost V 5 bases and J 0 bases; bases outside gene matches: 3. CDR3 DNA sequence: TGTGCCAGCAGCGAGGGGGCCGCGAACACCGGGGAGCTGTTTTTT. This gives the protein CASSEGAANTGELFF.

The genes are TRBV7-2 and TRBJ2-1, with 13 positions matching TRBD2. CDR3 size: 16 residues. V lost 2 bases, J lost 6 bases, and 4 bases stayed unmatched. The germline CDR1 and CDR2 sequences are SGHTA and FQGNSA. The CDR3 loop reads CASSLRWTSGSNEQFF. CDR3 DNA: TGTGCCAGCAGCTTAAGGTGGACTAGCGGGAGCAATGAGCAGTTCTTC. Looking up the rest from reference TRBV7-2 and TRBJ2-1 gives the full variable domain: GAGVSQSPSNKVTEKGKDVELRCDPISGHTALYWYRQSLGQGLEFLIYFQGNSAPDKSGLPSDRFSAERTGGSVSTLTIQRTQQEDSAVYLCASSLRWTSGSNEQFFGPGTRLTVL.

This clone was seen once. CDR3 sequence reads: CASRPPGGAGDTDTQYF. The DNA of the CDR3 is TGTGCCAGCAGACCCCCCGGGGGTGCGGGGGATACAGATACGCAGTATTTT. This sequence joins TRBV2 and TRBJ2-3; 7 nucleotides line up with TRBD2. V gave up 6 bases and J gave up 3 bases; unmatched junction bases: 15. In germline, CDR1 is SNHLY, CDR2 FYNNEI. CDR3 size: 17 residues.

The rearrangement joins TRBV5-4 to TRBJ1-2; D is undetermined. The CDR3 totals 15 residues. The germline V gene encodes CDR1 SGHNT and CDR2 YYREEE (reference sequence). V shed 0 bases and J shed 4 bases, with 13 bases lying between them. The CDR3 DNA reads as TGTGCCAGCAGCTTGGATTTGGCGGCAGCCTATGGCTACACCTTC. Protein product: CASSLDLAAAYGYTF.

This clone has just one count. V gene TRBV10-3 combines with J gene TRBJ2-2; D is possibly TRBD2 (6 bases). CDR1 ENHRY and CDR2 SYGVKD come from the germline V gene. There are 12 residues in the CDR3. The germline V and J ends were trimmed by 8 bases and 5 bases, with 9 bases remaining between them. DNA of the CDR3: TGTGCCATCCATCGGGAGACCGGGGAGCTGTTTTTT. Amino acid sequence: CAIHRETGELFF.

The chain combines TRBV18 with TRBJ1-1; D not resolved. Trimming pared 4 bases from V and 6 bases from J, leaving 12 bases between. The CDR3 length is 13 residues. The germline V gene encodes CDR1 KGHSH and CDR2 LQKENI. The CDR3 sequence is CASSLLMEAEAFF. The CDR3 bases are TGTGCCAGCTCACTCCTAATGGAGGCTGAAGCTTTCTTT.

The V gene is TRBV5-1, the J gene TRBJ1-6; the match to TRBD1 covers 8 bases. The germline V gene has CDR1 SGHRS and CDR2 YFSETQ. The CDR3 runs to 14 residues. V was clipped by 0 bases and J by 9 bases; unmatched bases: 2. CDR3 residues: CASSLGQGSSPLHF. The CDR3 DNA reads as TGCGCCAGCAGCTTGGGACAGGGGAGTTCACCCCTCCACTTT.

The chain couples TRBV6-5 to TRBJ2-7, with a possible D match to TRBD2 (6 bases). Germline-derived CDR1 and CDR2 are MNHEY and SVGAGI. The CDR3 covers 13 residues. V gave up 0 bases and J gave up 7 bases, with 10 bases separating them. The CDR3 DNA is TGTGCCAGCAGTTACTCGCGCGGAGGGGAGCAGTACTTC. As protein: CASSYSRGGEQYF.

J is TRBJ2-7 and V is TRBV28, with 9 bases matching TRBD1. The V segment lost 5 bases and the J segment 5 bases; nucleotides outside the gene matches: 7. Germline CDR1 and CDR2: MDHEN and SYDVKM. This CDR3 region has 14 residues. CDR3 DNA sequence: TGTGCCAGCAGTGAAGGGACAGGGTACCACGAGCAGTACTTC. Translation: CASSEGTGYHEQYF.

The V gene is TRBV28, the J gene TRBJ1-4; 7 bases match TRBD1. Trimming cost V 5 bases and J 8 bases; bases outside gene matches: 5. Germline CDR1 is MDHEN and CDR2 is SYDVKM. The CDR3 contains 13 residues. This CDR3 is CASSQGDWEKLFF. As DNA, the CDR3 is TGTGCCAGCAGTCAGGGGGACTGGGAAAAACTGTTTTTT.

This chain uses TRBV28 with TRBJ2-1; 9 bases are a match to TRBD1. CDR3 length equals 15 residues. The V gene's germline CDR1 is MDHEN and CDR2 SYDVKM. The junction had 9 bases not matched to a gene; V was cut back by 6 bases and J by 6 bases. The CDR3 DNA reads as TGTGCCAGCAGCCCCGGGGACAGGGCTATCAATGAGCAGTTCTTC. Amino acid sequence: CASSPGDRAINEQFF.

The rearrangement links TRBV2 to TRBJ2-6, with TRBD1 as a possible D gene (5 bases). CDR1 is SNHLY and CDR2 is FYNNEI in the germline V gene. V was trimmed by 5 bases and J by 0 bases, leaving 8 bases between them. There are 15 residues in the CDR3. The DNA of the CDR3 is TGTGCCAGCAGTAAGGGGTTCTCTGGGGCCAACGTCCTGACTTTC. Protein: CASSKGFSGANVLTF.

The chain couples TRBV6-1 to TRBJ1-1, with D unclear. The V end lost 1 base, the J end lost 5 bases, and 11 bases lay between the germline ends. Germline CDR1 and CDR2: MNHNS and SASEGT. This CDR3 has 14 amino acids. The CDR3 reads CASSEVPGVTEAFF. In DNA, the CDR3 is TGTGCCAGCAGTGAAGTTCCGGGTGTGACTGAAGCTTTCTTT.

The J gene is TRBJ2-1, the V gene TRBV7-2; TRBD2 matches at 12 bases. The CDR3 runs to 19 residues. Per the germline V gene, CDR1 is SGHTA and CDR2 is FQGNSA. The V gene end was trimmed by 5 bases and the J gene end by 3 bases; junction bases not matched to a gene: 14. CDR3 DNA: TGTGCCAGCAGCCCCCGGACCGGACTAGCGGGACAACTCTACAATGAGCAGTTCTTC. Amino acids: CASSPRTGLAGQLYNEQFF.

The rearrangement links TRBV6-5 to TRBJ1-5; maybe TRBD1 (6 bases). V was cut by 6 bases and J by 6 bases, with 15 bases left in between. CDR1 MNHEY and CDR2 SVGAGI come from the germline V gene. CDR3 size: 14 residues. The CDR3 nucleotides are TGTGCCAGCAGGCAACAGGGTGTGAGTCAGCCCCAGCATTTT. This sequence encodes CASRQQGVSQPQHF.

J is TRBJ1-1 and V is TRBV6-5, with D maybe TRBD1 (6 bases). Trimming took 0 bases from V and 7 from J, leaving 9 bases between them. This CDR3 has 13 residues. Germline-derived CDR1 and CDR2 are MNHEY and SVGAGI. CDR3 nucleotide sequence: TGTGCCAGCAGTTACTCCTTGGACAGTGAAGCTTTCTTT. This translates into CASSYSLDSEAFF.

The chain uses TRBV27 and TRBJ1-2; no clear D. The CDR3 has 15 residues. Trimming pared 4 bases from V and 1 base from J, leaving 13 bases between. In germline, CDR1 is MNHEY, CDR2 SMNVEV (reference sequence). The CDR3 DNA reads as TGTGCCAGCAGTTCAGATCCAGTTTTTAACTATGGCTACACCTTC. This encodes CASSSDPVFNYGYTF.

This rearrangement joins TRBV7-2 to TRBJ2-7; weak D call: TRBD1 (6 bases). V lost 6 bases and J lost 4, with 13 bases in between. Germline V CDR1 and CDR2: SGHTA, FQGNSA. The length of the CDR3 is 13 residues. Here the CDR3 reads CASSTGNPYEQYF. CDR3 nucleotide sequence: TGTGCCAGCAGTACAGGGAATCCTTACGAGCAGTACTTC.

The sample holds one count of this clone. This chain links TRBV29-1 with TRBJ2-7, with D possibly TRBD2 on 6 matching bases. The CDR3 has 16 residues. CDR1 and CDR2 from the germline V gene are SQVTM and ANQGSEA. Deletions cut 2 bases from V and 4 bases from J, with 21 bases between. The CDR3 region is CSVEKGGWGTRYEQYF. The CDR3 bases are TGCAGCGTTGAAAAGGGAGGTTGGGGGACGAGATACGAGCAGTACTTC.

This clone has only one observation. The chain links TRBV18 to TRBJ2-1, with a possible D match to TRBD2 (5 bases). The V and J ends lost 6 bases and 3 bases respectively, with 12 bases between them. The CDR3 has 14 residues. The germline V gene has CDR1 KGHSH and CDR2 LQKENI. CDR3 DNA: TGTGCCAGCTCTCCCCCTAGCCGCTACAATGAGCAGTTCTTC. Translated, it gives CASSPPSRYNEQFF.

The V and J genes are TRBV30 and TRBJ2-3; TRBD1 is a possible D gene (5 bases). Germline V gene sequence: CDR1 GTSNPN, CDR2 SVGIG (reference sequence). V was shortened by 0 bases and J by 5 bases, with 15 bases between the two germline ends. The length of the CDR3 is 15 residues. The chain's CDR3 is CAWSVLQGGGDTQYF. Here the CDR3 DNA reads TGTGCCTGGAGTGTACTGCAGGGTGGTGGAGATACGCAGTATTTT.